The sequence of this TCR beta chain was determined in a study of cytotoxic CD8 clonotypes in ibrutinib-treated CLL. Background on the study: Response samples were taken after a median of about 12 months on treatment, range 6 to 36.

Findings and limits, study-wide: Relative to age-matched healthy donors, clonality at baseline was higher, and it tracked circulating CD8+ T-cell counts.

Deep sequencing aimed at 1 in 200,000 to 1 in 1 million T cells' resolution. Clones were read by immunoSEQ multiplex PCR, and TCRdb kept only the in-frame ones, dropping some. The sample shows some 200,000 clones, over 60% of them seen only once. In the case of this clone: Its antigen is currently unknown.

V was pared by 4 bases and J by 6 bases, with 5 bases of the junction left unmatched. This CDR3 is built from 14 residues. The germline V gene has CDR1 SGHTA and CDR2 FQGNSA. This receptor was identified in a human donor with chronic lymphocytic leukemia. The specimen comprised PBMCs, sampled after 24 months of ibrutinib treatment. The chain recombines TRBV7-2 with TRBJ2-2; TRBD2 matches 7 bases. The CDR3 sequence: CASSSGTIPGELFF. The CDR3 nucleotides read TGTGCCAGCAGCTCGGGGACTATCCCCGGGGAGCTGTTTTTT.